A selection of T cell receptor beta chains follows, all from one sample in a study of identifying expanded T cells in peripheral blood. Only in-frame clones appear in the TCRdb table, and some are missing; sequencing was by immunoSEQ multiplex PCR. The profile covers more than 90,000 clones, with roughly 85% appearing a single time and roughly 17% taken by the ten largest. Source material: blood. These receptors came from a person aged 18-70 years in good health. The CDR3 runs from the conserved cysteine through the conserved F or W. The D gene is left open where the match is weak.

J gene	D gene	V gene	CDR3 protein	CDR3 DNA
TRBJ2-1	TRBD1	TRBV27	CASREMTGHNEQFF	TGTGCCAGCAGGGAGATGACAGGGCACAATGAGCAGTTCTTC
TRBJ1-1	TRBD1	TRBV15	CATSRDSRTGRNTEAFF	TGTGCCACCAGCAGAGATTCGAGGACAGGCAGGAACACTGAAGCTTTCTTT
TRBJ2-1	.	TRBV30	CAWSVPRNEQFF	TGTGCCTGGAGTGTACCCAGGAATGAGCAGTTCTTC
TRBJ1-1	TRBD1	TRBV2	CASTGQGRTEAFF	TGTGCCAGCACCGGACAGGGGCGCACTGAAGCTTTCTTT
TRBJ2-7	TRBD2	TRBV29-1	CSSSGGPSYEQYF	TGCAGCAGTAGCGGGGGGCCTTCCTACGAGCAGTACTTC
TRBJ1-6	TRBD1	TRBV2	CASSENEGARNSPLHF	TGTGCCAGCAGTGAAAACGAGGGGGCGCGTAATTCACCCCTCCACTTT
TRBJ1-5	.	TRBV19	CASRAGLNQPQHF	TGTGCCAGTAGAGCTGGCTTGAATCAGCCCCAGCATTTT
TRBJ2-1	.	TRBV7-6	CASSLFPGGYNEQFF	TGTGCCAGCAGCTTGTTTCCTGGGGGTTACAATGAGCAGTTCTTC
TRBJ1-2	.	TRBV7-8	CASKVSPPGHREIGYTF	TGTGCCTCCAAGGTCAGTCCTCCGGGACACCGGGAGATTGGCTACACCTTC
TRBJ2-3	.	TRBV5-8	CASSPVETQYF	TGTGCCAGCAGCCCGGTTGAGACGCAGTATTTT
TRBJ2-1	TRBD2	TRBV19	CASKDRAGVTLDEQFF	TGTGCCAGTAAGGATCGGGCGGGGGTCACCCTCGATGAGCAGTTCTTC
TRBJ2-3	.	TRBV6-6	CASREVPGTQYF	TGTGCCAGCAGGGAGGTCCCCGGGACGCAGTATTTT
TRBJ2-7	TRBD2	TRBV7-8	CASSKTSGGAVSYEQYF	TGTGCCAGCAGCAAAACTAGCGGGGGCGCCGTGTCCTACGAGCAGTACTTC
TRBJ1-2	.	TRBV18	CASSPNPPRQNYGYTF	TGTGCCAGCTCACCTAATCCCCCCCGTCAGAACTATGGCTACACCTTC
TRBJ2-7	TRBD1	TRBV5-6	CASSPGDRSDPYEQYF	TGTGCCAGCAGCCCCGGGGACAGATCCGACCCCTACGAGCAGTACTTC
TRBJ1-1	TRBD1	TRBV7-9	CASSLVGRVITGGTEAFF	TGTGCCAGCAGCTTAGTCGGCCGAGTAATAACAGGGGGCACTGAAGCTTTCTTT
TRBJ2-7	TRBD2	TRBV19	CASSIGLAGRTYEQYF	TGTGCCAGTAGTATTGGGCTAGCGGGGCGTACCTACGAGCAGTACTTC
TRBJ2-7	.	TRBV21-1	CASRNGTKSGQYF	TGTGCCAGCAGGAATGGGACGAAATCAGGCCAGTACTTC
TRBJ2-3	TRBD2	TRBV19	CASSIYPAGARRGTQYF	TGTGCCAGTAGTATTTATCCAGCGGGGGCCCGCCGGGGTACGCAGTATTTT
TRBJ2-3	TRBD1	TRBV6-5	CASSRTGGTTDTQYF	TGTGCCAGCAGCCGGACAGGGGGCACGACAGATACGCAGTATTTT
TRBJ1-1	TRBD1	TRBV7-2	CASSQTGVTEAFF	TGTGCCAGCAGTCAAACAGGGGTCACTGAAGCTTTCTTT
TRBJ2-2	TRBD2	TRBV30	CAWREMGLAWNTGELFF	TGTGCCTGGAGGGAAATGGGACTAGCATGGAACACCGGGGAGCTGTTTTTT
TRBJ1-5	.	TRBV7-2	CASSLVSGLRTYSNQPQHF	TGTGCCAGCAGCTTAGTATCTGGGTTGAGGACCTATAGCAATCAGCCCCAGCATTTT
TRBJ1-1	.	TRBV2	CASSGSFLEGNTEAFF	TGTGCCAGCAGTGGATCCTTCTTGGAGGGGAACACTGAAGCTTTCTTT
TRBJ2-7	.	TRBV30	CAWSVPRMTYEQYF	TGTGCCTGGAGTGTCCCCCGGATGACCTACGAGCAGTACTTC
TRBJ1-1	.	TRBV20-1	CSARMNTEAFF	TGCAGTGCCCGGATGAACACTGAAGCTTTCTTT
TRBJ1-5	.	TRBV6-1	CASSQTPNGNQPQHF	TGTGCCAGCAGCCAGACCCCCAACGGAAATCAGCCCCAGCATTTT
TRBJ2-3	.	TRBV11-3	CASSPGRASGTDTQYF	TGTGCCAGCAGCCCCGGTCGGGCTAGCGGCACAGATACGCAGTATTTT